These 30 T cell receptor beta chains were all obtained from the same sample, sequenced in a study of blood T cell repertoires in COVID-19. This table comes from immunoSEQ multiplex PCR, and its TCRdb copy is limited to in-frame clones, with some not included. This table has 200,000 or so clones, roughly 81% appearing once. The sequenced sample was peripheral blood. The receptors derive from a man aged 45-65 years who had recovered from COVID-19.

The CDR3 here is CASSPWDKPQYF. For the CDR3, the DNA is TGTGCCAGCTCACCATGGGACAAACCGCAGTATTTT. This chain joins TRBV18 and TRBJ2-3; possible D gene TRBD1, 6 bases. CDR1 KGHSH and CDR2 LQKENI come from the germline V gene. The CDR3 is 12 amino acids. Trimming cost V 2 bases and J 10 bases, with 10 bases left between them.

This clone has just a few counts. This sequence joins TRBV7-6 and TRBJ2-1; 9 bases fit TRBD2. V trimming: 1 base; J trimming: 7 bases; junction bases outside the gene matches: 5. This CDR3 is 15 amino acids long. The germline V gene encodes CDR1 SGHVS and CDR2 FNYEAQ. This CDR3 reads CASSLVGGRGNEQFF. The DNA of the CDR3 is TGTGCCAGCAGCTTAGTTGGCGGGAGGGGGAATGAGCAGTTCTTC.

The genes are TRBV15 and TRBJ2-5; 10 bases are a match to TRBD1. Germline V gene lookup returns CDR1 LNHNV and CDR2 YYDKDF (reference sequence). Germline trimming cut 5 bases from V and 7 bases from J; bases unmatched to any gene: 7. The CDR3 spans 14 residues. CDR3 DNA sequence: TGTGCCACCAGCCCGACAGGGGGCCGGTGGACCCAGTACTTC. This gives the protein CATSPTGGRWTQYF.

This clone was counted a single time. This chain uses TRBV19 with TRBJ1-2, with D tentatively TRBD1 (6 bases). This CDR3 is built from 13 residues. Trimming took off 6 bases at V and 8 bases at J, with 16 bases between the two ends. From germline, CDR1 is LNHDA and CDR2 SQIVND (reference sequence). CDR3 DNA: TGTGCCAGTAGCCCGGACAGCGACAGGGGCTACACCTTC. It codes for CASSPDSDRGYTF.

J is TRBJ2-1 and V is TRBV20-1; 7 bases fit TRBD2. The CDR3 loop spans 15 amino acids. V trimming: 3 bases; J trimming: 4 bases; junction bases outside the gene matches: 9. Germline assignment: CDR1 DFQATT and CDR2 SNEGSKA (reference sequence). The chain's CDR3 is CSASGPAGPYNEQFF. In DNA, the CDR3 is TGCAGTGCTAGTGGTCCAGCGGGACCATACAATGAGCAGTTCTTC.

The chain couples TRBV11-2 to TRBJ2-2; 7 bases align to TRBD2. Per germline, CDR1 SGHAT and CDR2 FQNNGV. V shed 2 bases and J 2 bases; nucleotides not matched to a gene: 11. The CDR3 contains 18 residues. In nucleotides, the CDR3 is TGTGCCAGCAGCTTATCTTCCAGCGGGACTTCTAACACCGGGGAGCTGTTTTTT. As protein: CASSLSSSGTSNTGELFF.

This clone showed up just once. The J gene is TRBJ1-2, the V gene TRBV2; weak D call: TRBD1 (6 bases). Germline V lookup: CDR1 SNHLY, CDR2 FYNNEI. V lost 7 bases and J lost 1, with 13 bases in between. The CDR3 contains 14 residues. The CDR3 DNA follows: TGTGCCAGCATCGCGACAGGACGTAACTATGGCTACACCTTC. It specifies CASIATGRNYGYTF. Looking up the rest from reference TRBV2 and TRBJ1-2 gives the full variable domain: EPEVTQTPSHQVTQMGQEVILRCVPISNHLYFYWYRQILGQKVEFLVSFYNNEISEKSEIFDDQFSVERPDGSNFTLKIRSTKLEDSAMYFCASIATGRNYGYTFGSGTRLTVV.

This clone has just a few counts. This chain connects TRBV7-9 to TRBJ2-7; the match to TRBD2 covers 14 bases. V was clipped by 5 bases and J by 3 bases; unmatched bases: 3. This CDR3 contains 15 residues. Germline V gives CDR1 SEHNR, CDR2 FQNEAQ (reference sequence). CDR3 residues: CASSLGTSGSYEQYF. CDR3 nucleotides: TGTGCCAGCAGCCTCGGGACTAGCGGGAGCTACGAGCAGTACTTC. The whole variable domain, remainder taken from reference TRBV7-9 and TRBJ2-7, is DTGVSQNPRHKITKRGQNVTFRCDPISEHNRLYWYRQTLGQGPEFLTYFQNEAQLEKSRLLSDRFSAERPKGSFSTLEIQRTEQGDSAMYLCASSLGTSGSYEQYFGPGTRLTVT.

The CDR3: CASSDSAGGTAQHF. The CDR3 nucleotides are TGTGCCAGCAGTGACTCGGCAGGGGGTACGGCCCAGCATTTT. The chain recombines TRBV2 with TRBJ1-5; 7 nucleotides line up with TRBD1. Germline V gene data show CDR1 as SNHLY and CDR2 as FYNNEI. V was clipped by 3 bases and J by 11 bases; unmatched bases: 10. The CDR3 extends over 14 amino acids.

The chain employs TRBV2 and TRBJ1-3; D perhaps matches TRBD1 (5 bases). CDR3 length equals 13 residues. CDR1 is SNHLY and CDR2 is FYNNEI in the germline V gene. V lost 8 bases to trimming and J lost 0 bases, with 8 bases between them. The DNA for the CDR3 is TGTGCCAGCTGGGACTTCTCTGGAAACACCATATATTTT. Its protein product is CASWDFSGNTIYF. Full variable domain (missing parts from reference TRBV2 and TRBJ1-3): EPEVTQTPSHQVTQMGQEVILRCVPISNHLYFYWYRQILGQKVEFLVSFYNNEISEKSEIFDDQFSVERPDGSNFTLKIRSTKLEDSAMYFCASWDFSGNTIYFGEGSWLTVV.

The chain links TRBV5-1 to TRBJ1-4; D is possibly TRBD1 (6 bases). In germline, CDR1 is SGHRS, CDR2 YFSETQ. V lost 4 bases, J lost 9 bases, and 19 bases lay in between. The CDR3 consists of 15 residues. CDR3 protein: CASSPWGLVEKKLFF. CDR3 coding DNA: TGCGCCAGCAGCCCGTGGGGGCTAGTGGAAAAAAAACTGTTTTTT.

J is TRBJ1-2 and V is TRBV24-1; a possible D gene is TRBD1 (6 bases). This CDR3 is 14 amino acids long. Between the trimmed V and J ends, which lost 3 bases and 0 bases, there was a span of 7 bases. Germline loops: CDR1 KGHDR, CDR2 SFDVKD. The CDR3 is CATSDTGTNYGYTF. CDR3 nucleotide sequence: TGTGCCACCAGTGATACAGGGACTAACTATGGCTACACCTTC.

Worth noting for this clone: Other DNA sequences of this sample code for an identical CDR3. The chain has TRBV6-5 and TRBJ2-7, with TRBD2 identical over 9 bases. The CDR3 consists of 14 residues. The trim removed 6 bases at V and 1 base at J, leaving 4 bases unmatched. The germline V gene has CDR1 MNHEY and CDR2 SVGAGI. DNA of the CDR3: TGTGCCAGCAGCCCGGGACTAGCTTCCTACGAGCAGTACTTC. As protein: CASSPGLASYEQYF.

This rearrangement joins TRBV3-1 (or the pseudogene TRBV3-2) to TRBJ2-3; 7 nucleotides line up with TRBD1. The germline V gene has CDR1 LGHDT and CDR2 YNNKEL (reference sequence). There are 18 residues in the CDR3. V lost 2 bases to trimming and J lost 7 bases; unmatched junction nucleotides: 18. The CDR3 spells CASSQSDRLTRFFHTQYF. CDR3 nucleotides: TGTGCCAGCAGCCAATCGGACAGGTTAACGCGGTTTTTCCATACGCAGTATTTT.

V is TRBV2 and J is TRBJ2-5; no clear D gene. This CDR3 comprises 13 residues. The V end lost 6 bases, the J end lost 5 bases, and 13 bases lay between the germline ends. Germline V gives CDR1 SNHLY, CDR2 FYNNEI. CDR3 in DNA: TGTGCCAGCAGAGGAGACTTGGTGGAGACCCAGTACTTC. It specifies CASRGDLVETQYF.

The gene calls are TRBV6-1 and TRBJ1-1, with 7 nucleotides matching TRBD1. The V gene end was trimmed by 2 bases and the J gene end by 1 base; junction bases not matched to a gene: 1. The CDR3 length is 14 residues. Germline V gives CDR1 MNHNS, CDR2 SASEGT. DNA for the CDR3: TGTGCCAGCAGTGAATCAGGGGGGAACACTGAAGCTTTCTTT. Translating gives CASSESGGNTEAFF.

The rearrangement links TRBV12-2 to TRBJ2-3; TRBD1, as called in the table, went unchecked against the DNA. TRBV12-2 is a documented pseudogene. The CDR3 is 19 amino acids. The CDR3 here is CASRLVSDYQGQPTDTQYF. CDR3 sequence (DNA): TGTGCAAGTCGCTTAGTTTCCGACTACCAAGGACAGCCCACAGATACGCAGTATTTT.

V usage is TRBV18 and J usage is TRBJ2-7; possibly TRBD1 for D (5 bases). This CDR3 region has 12 residues. V dropped 4 bases and J dropped 6 bases, with 10 bases sitting between them. Germline-derived CDR1 and CDR2 are KGHSH and LQKENI. Written as DNA, the CDR3 is TGTGCCAGCTCACAAGCAGGGCGCGAGCAGTACTTC. It specifies CASSQAGREQYF.

The V and J genes are TRBV14 and TRBJ1-5; D might be TRBD1 (5 bases). The CDR3 sequence is 17 residues long. Trimming pared 4 bases from V and 3 bases from J, leaving 19 bases between. Germline loops: CDR1 SGHDN, CDR2 FVKESK. The DNA for the CDR3 is TGTGCCAGCAGCCTCCCTCAGGCGGGACCTGACAATCAGCCCCAGCATTTT. It specifies CASSLPQAGPDNQPQHF.

As to this clone: Distinct nucleotide sequences in the sample also encode this CDR3. V is TRBV7-2 and J is TRBJ1-5, with no clear D. The CDR3 runs to 14 residues. Trimming cost V 1 base and J 2 bases, with 6 bases left between them. Germline V lookup: CDR1 SGHTA, CDR2 FQGNSA. The CDR3 DNA is TGTGCCAGCAGCTTAGGTCAGGGCAATCAGCCCCAGCATTTT. Protein product: CASSLGQGNQPQHF.

This clone came up a few times. The V and J genes are TRBV6-5 and TRBJ2-7, with TRBD1 matching over 8 bases. This CDR3 has 15 amino acids. The V gene's germline CDR1 is MNHEY and CDR2 SVGAGI. With 2 bases clipped from V and 3 bases from J, the junction kept 6 bases outside the gene matches. DNA for the CDR3: TGTGCCAGCAGTTACAGGGAGACAGGGGTCTACGAGCAGTACTTC. Its protein product is CASSYRETGVYEQYF.

The chain is built from TRBV28 and TRBJ1-2; D possibly corresponds to TRBD1 (5 bases). Germline values: CDR1 MDHEN, CDR2 SYDVKM. The CDR3 is 15 residues long. V was cut by 4 bases and J by 4 bases, with 16 bases left in between. The CDR3 DNA reads as TGTGCCAGCAGTTCTCCGACAGTCTTTATCTATGGCTACACCTTC. It translates to CASSSPTVFIYGYTF.

The CDR3 coding sequence is TGTGCCAGCAGTTTAGGCACAGGATATGGCTACACCTTC. As protein: CASSLGTGYGYTF. This chain links TRBV28 with TRBJ1-2, with D maybe TRBD1 (5 bases). The CDR3 has 13 residues. Germline loops: CDR1 MDHEN, CDR2 SYDVKM. V lost 2 bases to trimming and J lost 5 bases, with 9 bases between them.

As regards this clone: Other DNA variants within this sample encode the same CDR3. In DNA, the CDR3 is TGTGCCAGTAGTATCTTATACACCGGGGAGCTGTTTTTT. Translated: CASSILYTGELFF. The chain is built from TRBV19 and TRBJ2-2, with no clear D. The germline V gene encodes CDR1 LNHDA and CDR2 SQIVND (reference sequence). This CDR3 comprises 13 residues. Between the trimmed V and J ends, which lost 3 bases and 3 bases, there was a span of 5 bases.

This clone has more than one count but fewer than ten. This rearrangement joins TRBV28 to TRBJ2-7; D might be TRBD2 (6 bases). CDR3 length: 14 amino acids. V gave up 9 bases and J gave up 5 bases, with 20 bases separating them. Germline values: CDR1 MDHEN, CDR2 SYDVKM. CDR3 nucleotide sequence: TGTGCCAGTATTAGCGGCACCCCTAGGAACGAGCAGTACTTC. The encoded protein is CASISGTPRNEQYF. The whole variable domain, remainder taken from reference TRBV28 and TRBJ2-7, is DVKVTQSSRYLVKRTGEKVFLECVQDMDHENMFWYRQDPGLGLRLIYFSYDVKMKEKGDIPEGYSVSREKKERFSLILESASTNQTSMYLCASISGTPRNEQYFGPGTRLTVT.

The chain uses TRBV5-1 and TRBJ2-5; D might be TRBD1 (5 bases). This CDR3 comprises 13 residues. V was cut by 2 bases and J by 4 bases, with 9 bases left in between. The V gene's germline CDR1 is SGHRS and CDR2 YFSETQ. The CDR3 DNA sequence: TGCGCCAGCAGCTTAGGGGCACGAGAGACCCAGTACTTC. Its translation is CASSLGARETQYF.

The rearrangement joins TRBV28 to TRBJ1-5, with D maybe TRBD1 (5 bases). Germline CDR1 MDHEN, CDR2 SYDVKM. The CDR3 runs to 15 residues. Trimming removed 2 bases at V and 0 bases at J, with 8 bases between. CDR3 nucleotides: TGTGCCAGCAGTTTAGTCGGGGGTAGCAATCAGCCCCAGCATTTT. Protein: CASSLVGGSNQPQHF.

J is TRBJ2-1 and V is TRBV9; 11 bases agree with TRBD2. The CDR3 runs to 18 residues. V gave up 0 bases and J gave up 1 base; unmatched junction bases: 6. The germline V gene encodes CDR1 SGDLS and CDR2 YYNGEE. The CDR3 DNA sequence: TGTGCCAGCAGCGTAGGACTAGCGGGATGGGAATCCTACAATGAGCAGTTCTTC. Its translation: CASSVGLAGWESYNEQFF. Full variable domain (rest looked up from reference TRBV9 and TRBJ2-1): DSGVTQTPKHLITATGQRVTLRCSPRSGDLSVYWYQQSLDQGLQFLIQYYNGEERAKGNILERFSAQQFPDLHSELNLSSLELGDSALYFCASSVGLAGWESYNEQFFGPGTRLTVL.

In this sample, this clone turned up once. The rearrangement uses TRBV11-2 and TRBJ2-7; D ambiguous. Germline loops: CDR1 SGHAT, CDR2 FQNNGV. Trimming left V 0 bases short and J 3 bases short, with 3 bases between. The CDR3 is 12 amino acids. For the CDR3, the DNA is TGTGCCAGCAGCTTAGACGGCTACGAGCAGTACTTC. Protein: CASSLDGYEQYF.

The chain has TRBV6-6 and TRBJ1-1; the match to TRBD1 covers 8 bases. Germline trimming cut 2 bases from V and 11 bases from J; bases unmatched to any gene: 7. The CDR3 runs to 13 residues. Germline CDR1 and CDR2: MNHNY and SVGAGI (reference sequence). The CDR3: CASSYGRTGRAFF. CDR3 nucleotide sequence: TGTGCCAGCAGTTACGGGCGGACAGGGAGGGCTTTCTTT.